These 10 T cell receptor beta chains were sequenced from one sample in a study of T cell responses to AZD1222 COVID-19 vaccine. Libraries were prepared by immunoSEQ multiplex PCR; TCRdb keeps only in-frame clonotypes and omits some of them. This table holds fewer than 120,000 clones, just under 95% found once. The material sequenced was peripheral blood, taken on day 0 of AZD1222 vaccination. The receptors originated from an adult in good health.

This clone was observed once. The genes are TRBV19 and TRBJ1-1; 11 bases agree with TRBD1. The CDR3 totals 15 residues. CDR1 is LNHDA and CDR2 is SQIVND in the germline V gene (reference sequence). The ends lost 6 bases at V and 5 bases at J; junction bases unmatched: 8. In DNA, the CDR3 is TGTGCCAGTAGCATCAAGGGACAGGGGGTTACTGAAGCTTTCTTT. It specifies CASSIKGQGVTEAFF.

The chain couples TRBV5-8 to TRBJ2-1; D is unclear. Germline V gene sequence: CDR1 SGHTS, CDR2 YDEGEE. The CDR3 is 14 amino acids. V gave up 4 bases and J gave up 0 bases, with 8 bases separating them. The CDR3 DNA reads as TGTGCCAGCAGCCCCCCGAGCTCCTACAATGAGCAGTTCTTC. Its translation is CASSPPSSYNEQFF.

The CDR3 region has the DNA TGTGCCAGCTCACCGGGACTAGCGGGGGGTCAAGAGACCCAGTACTTC. This translates into CASSPGLAGGQETQYF. The chain recombines TRBV18 with TRBJ2-5; 15 bases line up with TRBD2. Germline-derived CDR1 and CDR2 are KGHSH and LQKENI. The CDR3 is 16 amino acids. The V and J ends lost 3 bases and 2 bases, in that order; junction bases with no gene match: 1.

A few counts support this clone. The chain has TRBV14 and TRBJ1-6, with D tentatively TRBD1 (6 bases). V lost 5 bases and J lost 7, with 12 bases in between. The CDR3 consists of 14 residues. Per the germline V gene, CDR1 is SGHDN and CDR2 is FVKESK. This chain's CDR3 is CASSSQGLNSPLHF. The CDR3 coding sequence is TGTGCCAGCAGCTCACAGGGCCTGAATTCACCCCTCCACTTT.

This clone appeared a single time. This chain links TRBV5-1 with TRBJ2-1; D is unresolved. V lost 6 bases and J lost 5, with 15 bases in between. Per the germline V gene, CDR1 is SGHRS and CDR2 is YFSETQ. This CDR3 has 14 amino acids. The CDR3 sequence: CASMFVGSNNEQFF. DNA of the CDR3: TGCGCCAGCATGTTCGTGGGCAGTAACAATGAGCAGTTCTTC.

This clone appeared a single time. CDR3 amino acids: CASSIERGGTDTQYF. CDR3 in DNA: TGTGCCAGCAGCATCGAGCGGGGGGGCACAGATACGCAGTATTTT. The rearrangement joins TRBV7-9 to TRBJ2-3; 9 bases map to TRBD2. Germline assignment: CDR1 SEHNR and CDR2 FQNEAQ (reference sequence). V lost 5 bases to trimming and J lost 1 base; unmatched junction nucleotides: 4. This CDR3 has 15 amino acids.

In its sample, this clone was seen once. The chain is built from TRBV21-1 and TRBJ1-5. TRBV21-1 is reported as a pseudogene. The length of the CDR3 is 16 residues. The CDR3 sequence is CASSNLGEINNQPQHF. Written as DNA, the CDR3 is TGTGCCAGCAGCAACCTGGGGGAAATTAACAATCAGCCCCAGCATTTT.

This clone was counted many times. The rearrangement joins TRBV5-4 to TRBJ1-2; 12 nucleotides line up with TRBD1. The junction had 9 bases not matched to a gene; V was cut back by 4 bases and J by 2 bases. From germline, CDR1 is SGHNT and CDR2 YYREEE (reference sequence). The CDR3 covers 17 residues. This CDR3 is CASSRRDRGRGNYGYTF. CDR3 in DNA: TGTGCCAGCAGCCGACGGGACAGGGGGCGCGGGAACTATGGCTACACCTTC. The entire variable domain, with the rest obtained from reference TRBV5-4 and TRBJ1-2, is as follows: ETGVTQSPTHLIKTRGQQVTLRCSSQSGHNTVSWYQQALGQGPQFIFQYYREEENGRGNFPPRFSGLQFPNYSSELNVNALELDDSALYLCASSRRDRGRGNYGYTFGSGTRLTVV.

The chain uses TRBV3-1 (or the pseudogene TRBV3-2) and TRBJ2-7, with 9 bases that match TRBD1. The V and J ends lost 2 bases and 5 bases, in that order; junction bases with no gene match: 4. This CDR3 region has 14 residues. CDR1 and CDR2 (germline): LGHDT, YNNKEL (reference sequence). CDR3 nucleotides: TGTGCCAGCAGCCAAAGGACAGGGGTCAACGAGCAGTACTTC. This gives the protein CASSQRTGVNEQYF.

The chain couples TRBV4-2 to TRBJ2-5, with TRBD2 matching over 12 bases. The germline V gene encodes CDR1 LGHNA and CDR2 YNFKEQ. This CDR3 has 17 residues. J was trimmed by 5 bases and V by 3 bases; bases with no gene match: 10. DNA of the CDR3: TGTGCCAGCAGCCAGACCACTAGCGGGGGGCCCCGGGAGACCCAGTACTTC. Protein: CASSQTTSGGPRETQYF.